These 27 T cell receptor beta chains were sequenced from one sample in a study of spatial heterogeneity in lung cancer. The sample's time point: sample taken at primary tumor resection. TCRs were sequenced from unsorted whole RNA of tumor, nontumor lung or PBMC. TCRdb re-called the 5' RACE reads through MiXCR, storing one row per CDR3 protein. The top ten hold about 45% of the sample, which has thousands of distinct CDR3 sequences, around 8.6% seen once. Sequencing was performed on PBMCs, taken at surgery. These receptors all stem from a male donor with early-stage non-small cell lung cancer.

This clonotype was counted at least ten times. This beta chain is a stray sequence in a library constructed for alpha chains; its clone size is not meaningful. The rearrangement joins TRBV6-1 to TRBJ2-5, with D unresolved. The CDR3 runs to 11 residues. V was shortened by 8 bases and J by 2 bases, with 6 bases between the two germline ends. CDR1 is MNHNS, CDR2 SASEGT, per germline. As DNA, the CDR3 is TGTGCCAGCGCGATTCAAGAGACCCAGTACTTC. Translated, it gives CASAIQETQYF.

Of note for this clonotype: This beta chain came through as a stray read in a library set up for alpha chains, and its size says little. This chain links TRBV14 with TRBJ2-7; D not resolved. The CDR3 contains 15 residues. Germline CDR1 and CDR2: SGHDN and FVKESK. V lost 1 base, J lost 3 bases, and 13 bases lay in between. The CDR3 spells CASSQASGLVYEQYF. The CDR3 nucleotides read TGTGCCAGCAGCCAAGCGAGTGGTCTCGTCTACGAGCAGTACTTC.

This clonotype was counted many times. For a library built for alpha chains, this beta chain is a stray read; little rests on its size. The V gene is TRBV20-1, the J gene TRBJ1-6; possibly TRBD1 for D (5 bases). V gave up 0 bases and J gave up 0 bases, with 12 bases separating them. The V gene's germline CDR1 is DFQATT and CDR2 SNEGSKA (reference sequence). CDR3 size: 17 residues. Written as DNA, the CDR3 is TGCAGTGCTAGAGATCTCGGGGGGAGCTCCTATAATTCACCCCTCCACTTT. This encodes CSARDLGGSSYNSPLHF.

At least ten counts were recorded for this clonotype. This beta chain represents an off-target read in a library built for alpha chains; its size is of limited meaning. CDR3: CATLRDGLLQETQYF. CDR3 sequence (DNA): TGTGCCACGCTGCGGGACGGACTGCTACAAGAGACCCAGTACTTC. The chain recombines TRBV2 with TRBJ2-5, with D perhaps matching TRBD2 (6 bases). CDR1 SNHLY and CDR2 FYNNEI come from the germline V gene. With 10 bases removed from V and 2 bases from J, the gap between germline ends came to 20 bases. This CDR3 is built from 15 residues.

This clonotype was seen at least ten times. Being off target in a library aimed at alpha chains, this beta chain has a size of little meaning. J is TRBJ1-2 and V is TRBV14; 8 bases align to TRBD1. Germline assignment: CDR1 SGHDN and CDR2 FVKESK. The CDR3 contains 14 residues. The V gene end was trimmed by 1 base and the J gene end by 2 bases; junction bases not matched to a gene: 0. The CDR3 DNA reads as TGTGCCAGCAGCCAAGGGACAGGGAACTATGGCTACACCTTC. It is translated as CASSQGTGNYGYTF.

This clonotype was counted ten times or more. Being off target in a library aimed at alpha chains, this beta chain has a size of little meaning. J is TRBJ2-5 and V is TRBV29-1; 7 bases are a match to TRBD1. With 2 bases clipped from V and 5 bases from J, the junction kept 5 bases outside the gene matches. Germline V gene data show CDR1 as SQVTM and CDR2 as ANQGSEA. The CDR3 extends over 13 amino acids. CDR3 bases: TGCAGCGTTGAACGACAGGGTCGTGAGACCCAGTACTTC. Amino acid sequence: CSVERQGRETQYF.

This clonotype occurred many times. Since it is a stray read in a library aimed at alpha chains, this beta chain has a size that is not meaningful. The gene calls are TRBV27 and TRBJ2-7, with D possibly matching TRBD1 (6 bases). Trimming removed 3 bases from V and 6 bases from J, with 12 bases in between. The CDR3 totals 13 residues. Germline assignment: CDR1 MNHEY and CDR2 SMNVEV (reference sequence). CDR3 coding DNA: TGTGCCAGCAGTTTTTTCCAGGGGAGCGAGCAGTACTTC. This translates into CASSFFQGSEQYF.

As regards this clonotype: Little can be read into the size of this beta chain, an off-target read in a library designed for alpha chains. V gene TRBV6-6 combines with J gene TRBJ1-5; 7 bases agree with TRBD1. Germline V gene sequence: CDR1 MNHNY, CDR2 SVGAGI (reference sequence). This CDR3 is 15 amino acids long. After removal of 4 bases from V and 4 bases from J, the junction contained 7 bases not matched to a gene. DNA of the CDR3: TGTGCCAGCAGTTCGAGACAGGGCGGAAATCAGCCCCAGCATTTT. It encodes CASSSRQGGNQPQHF.

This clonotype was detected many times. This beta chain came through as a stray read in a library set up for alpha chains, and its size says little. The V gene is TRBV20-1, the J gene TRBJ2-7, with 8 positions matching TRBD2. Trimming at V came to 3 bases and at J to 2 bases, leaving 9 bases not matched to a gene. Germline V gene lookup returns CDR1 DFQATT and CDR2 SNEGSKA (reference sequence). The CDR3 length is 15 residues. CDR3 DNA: TGCAGTGCTAGGGAATTAGCGGGAAAACCCTACGAGCAGTACTTC. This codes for CSARELAGKPYEQYF.

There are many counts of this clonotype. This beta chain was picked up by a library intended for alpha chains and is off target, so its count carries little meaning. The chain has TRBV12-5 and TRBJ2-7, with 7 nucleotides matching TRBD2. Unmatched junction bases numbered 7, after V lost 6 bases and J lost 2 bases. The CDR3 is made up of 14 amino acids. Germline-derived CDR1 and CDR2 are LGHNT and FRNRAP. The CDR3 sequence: CASGLGGSTYEQYF. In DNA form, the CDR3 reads TGTGCTAGTGGGCTGGGAGGGTCAACCTACGAGCAGTACTTC.

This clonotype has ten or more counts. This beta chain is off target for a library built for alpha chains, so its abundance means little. The CDR3 nucleotides are TGTGCCACCAGTGAGGCTCGGGGCTCCTACAATGAGCAGTTCTTC. It codes for CATSEARGSYNEQFF. This chain uses TRBV24-1 with TRBJ2-1; possibly TRBD2 for D (5 bases). The CDR3 sequence is 15 residues long. The germline gives CDR1 KGHDR, CDR2 SFDVKD. V lost 4 bases and J 0 bases, leaving 9 bases between the germline ends.

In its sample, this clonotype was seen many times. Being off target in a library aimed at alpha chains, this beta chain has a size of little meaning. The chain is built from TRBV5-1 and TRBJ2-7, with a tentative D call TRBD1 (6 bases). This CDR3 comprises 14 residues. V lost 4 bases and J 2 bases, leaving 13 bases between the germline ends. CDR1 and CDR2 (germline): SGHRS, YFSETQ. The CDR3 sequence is CASSPQGRPYEQYF. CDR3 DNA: TGCGCCAGCAGCCCCCAGGGGCGGCCCTACGAGCAGTACTTC.

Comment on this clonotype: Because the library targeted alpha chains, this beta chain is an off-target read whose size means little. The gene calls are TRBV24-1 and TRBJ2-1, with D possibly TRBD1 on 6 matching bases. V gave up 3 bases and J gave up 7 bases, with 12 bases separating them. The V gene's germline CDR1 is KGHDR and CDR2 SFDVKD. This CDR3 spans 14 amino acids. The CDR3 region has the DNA TGTGCCACCAGTGATCCACAGGGTTGGAATGAGCAGTTCTTC. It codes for CATSDPQGWNEQFF.

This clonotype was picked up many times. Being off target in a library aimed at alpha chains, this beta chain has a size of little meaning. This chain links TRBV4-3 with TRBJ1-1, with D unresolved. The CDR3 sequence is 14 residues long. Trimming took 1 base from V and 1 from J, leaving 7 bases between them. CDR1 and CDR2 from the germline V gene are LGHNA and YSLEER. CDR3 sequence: CASSQVGKNTEAFF. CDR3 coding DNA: TGCGCCAGCAGCCAAGTTGGGAAGAACACTGAAGCTTTCTTT.

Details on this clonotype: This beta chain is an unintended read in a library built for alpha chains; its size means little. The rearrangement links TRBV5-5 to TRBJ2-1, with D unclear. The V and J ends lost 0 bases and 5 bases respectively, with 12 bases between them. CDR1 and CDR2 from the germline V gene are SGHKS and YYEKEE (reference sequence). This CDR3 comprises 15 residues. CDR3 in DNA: TGTGCCAGCAGCTTGGCTTGGAGTCGTAACAATGAGCAGTTCTTC. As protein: CASSLAWSRNNEQFF.

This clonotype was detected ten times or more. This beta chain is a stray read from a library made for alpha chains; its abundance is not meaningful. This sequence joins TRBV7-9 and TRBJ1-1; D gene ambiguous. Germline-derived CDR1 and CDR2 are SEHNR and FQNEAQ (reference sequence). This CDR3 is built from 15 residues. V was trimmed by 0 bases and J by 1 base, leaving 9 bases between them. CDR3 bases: TGTGCCAGCAGCTTAGCGAATGGAGCGAACACTGAAGCTTTCTTT. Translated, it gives CASSLANGANTEAFF.

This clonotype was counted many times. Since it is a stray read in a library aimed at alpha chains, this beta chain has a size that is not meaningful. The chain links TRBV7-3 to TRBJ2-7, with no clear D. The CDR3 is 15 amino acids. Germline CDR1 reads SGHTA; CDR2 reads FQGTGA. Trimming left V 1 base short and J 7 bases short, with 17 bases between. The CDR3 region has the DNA TGTGCCAGCAGCTTAAGTGGTAATTCTCCCGGGGAGCAGTACTTC. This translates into CASSLSGNSPGEQYF.

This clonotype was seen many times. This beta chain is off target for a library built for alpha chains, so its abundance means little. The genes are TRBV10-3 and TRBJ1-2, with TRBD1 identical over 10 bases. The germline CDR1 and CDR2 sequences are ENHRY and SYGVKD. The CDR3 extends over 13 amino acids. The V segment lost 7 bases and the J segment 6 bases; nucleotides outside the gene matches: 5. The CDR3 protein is CAITETGGNGYTF. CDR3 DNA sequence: TGTGCCATCACCGAGACAGGGGGCAATGGCTACACCTTC.

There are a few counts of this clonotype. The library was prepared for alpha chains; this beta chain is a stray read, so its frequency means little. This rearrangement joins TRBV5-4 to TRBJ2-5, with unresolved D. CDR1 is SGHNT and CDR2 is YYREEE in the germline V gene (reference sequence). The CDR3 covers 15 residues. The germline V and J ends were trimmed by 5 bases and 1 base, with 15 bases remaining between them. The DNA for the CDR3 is TGTGCCAGCAGTCCGATGTCACGACCCCAAGAGACCCAGTACTTC. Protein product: CASSPMSRPQETQYF.

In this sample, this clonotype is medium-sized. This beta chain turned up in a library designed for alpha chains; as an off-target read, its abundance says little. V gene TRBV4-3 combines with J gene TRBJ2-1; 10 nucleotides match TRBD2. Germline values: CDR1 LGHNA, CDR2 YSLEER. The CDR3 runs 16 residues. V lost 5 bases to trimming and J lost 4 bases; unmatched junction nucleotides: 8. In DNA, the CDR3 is TGCGCCAGCAGCTACTCGTCTAGCGGGAGTTACAATGAGCAGTTCTTC. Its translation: CASSYSSSGSYNEQFF.

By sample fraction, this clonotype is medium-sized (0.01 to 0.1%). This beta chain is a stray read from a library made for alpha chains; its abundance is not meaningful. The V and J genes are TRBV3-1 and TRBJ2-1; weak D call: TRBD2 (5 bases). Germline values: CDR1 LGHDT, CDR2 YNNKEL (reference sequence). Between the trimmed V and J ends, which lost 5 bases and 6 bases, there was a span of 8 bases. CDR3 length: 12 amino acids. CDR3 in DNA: TGTGCCAGCAGCAGGACTGCCAATGAGCAGTTCTTC. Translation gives CASSRTANEQFF.

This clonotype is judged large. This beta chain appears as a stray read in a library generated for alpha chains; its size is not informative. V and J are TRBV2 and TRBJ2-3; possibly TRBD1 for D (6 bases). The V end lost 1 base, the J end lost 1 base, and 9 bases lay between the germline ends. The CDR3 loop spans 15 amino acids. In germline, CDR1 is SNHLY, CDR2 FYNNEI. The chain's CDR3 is CASSEVGARTDTQYF. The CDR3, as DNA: TGTGCCAGCAGTGAAGTGGGGGCCCGCACAGATACGCAGTATTTT.

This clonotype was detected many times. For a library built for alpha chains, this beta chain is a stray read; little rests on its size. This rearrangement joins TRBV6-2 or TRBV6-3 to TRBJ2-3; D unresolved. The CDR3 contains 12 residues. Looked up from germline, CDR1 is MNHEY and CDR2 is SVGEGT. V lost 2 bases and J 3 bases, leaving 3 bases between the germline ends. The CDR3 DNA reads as TGTGCCAGCAGTTACGAAACAGATACGCAGTATTTT. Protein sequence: CASSYETDTQYF.

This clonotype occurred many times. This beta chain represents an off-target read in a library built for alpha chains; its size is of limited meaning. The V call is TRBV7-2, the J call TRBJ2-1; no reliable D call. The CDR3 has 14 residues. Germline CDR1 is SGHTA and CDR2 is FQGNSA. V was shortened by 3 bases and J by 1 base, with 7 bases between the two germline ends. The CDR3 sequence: CASSFPRSYNEQFF. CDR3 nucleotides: TGTGCCAGCAGCTTTCCTAGGTCCTACAATGAGCAGTTCTTC.

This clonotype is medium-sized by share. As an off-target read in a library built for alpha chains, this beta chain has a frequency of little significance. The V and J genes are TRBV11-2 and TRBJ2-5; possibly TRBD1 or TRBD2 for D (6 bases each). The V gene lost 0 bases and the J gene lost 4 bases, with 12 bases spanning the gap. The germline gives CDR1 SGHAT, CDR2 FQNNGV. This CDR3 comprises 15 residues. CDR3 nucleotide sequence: TGTGCCAGCAGCTTAGAAGTAGGGGGAGGAGAGACCCAGTACTTC. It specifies CASSLEVGGGETQYF. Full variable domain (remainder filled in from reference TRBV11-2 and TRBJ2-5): EAGVAQSPRYKIIEKRQSVAFWCNPISGHATLYWYQQILGQGPKLLIQFQNNGVVDDSQLPKDRFSAERLKGVDSTLKIQPAKLEDSAVYLCASSLEVGGGETQYFGPGTRLLVL.

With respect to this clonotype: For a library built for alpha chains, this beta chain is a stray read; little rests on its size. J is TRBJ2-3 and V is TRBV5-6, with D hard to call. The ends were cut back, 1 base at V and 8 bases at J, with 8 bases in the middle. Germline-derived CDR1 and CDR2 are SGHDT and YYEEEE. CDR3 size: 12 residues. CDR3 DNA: TGTGCCAGCAGCTTGAGGGCTTTTACGCAGTATTTT. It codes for CASSLRAFTQYF.

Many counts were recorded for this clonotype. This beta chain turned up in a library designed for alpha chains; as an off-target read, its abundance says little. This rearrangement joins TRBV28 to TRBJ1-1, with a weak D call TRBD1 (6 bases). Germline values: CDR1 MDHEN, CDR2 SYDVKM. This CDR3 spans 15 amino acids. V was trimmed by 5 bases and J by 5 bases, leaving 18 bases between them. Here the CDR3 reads CASSNPTGQGTEAFF. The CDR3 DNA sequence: TGTGCCAGCAGTAACCCAACGGGCCAGGGGACTGAAGCTTTCTTT.